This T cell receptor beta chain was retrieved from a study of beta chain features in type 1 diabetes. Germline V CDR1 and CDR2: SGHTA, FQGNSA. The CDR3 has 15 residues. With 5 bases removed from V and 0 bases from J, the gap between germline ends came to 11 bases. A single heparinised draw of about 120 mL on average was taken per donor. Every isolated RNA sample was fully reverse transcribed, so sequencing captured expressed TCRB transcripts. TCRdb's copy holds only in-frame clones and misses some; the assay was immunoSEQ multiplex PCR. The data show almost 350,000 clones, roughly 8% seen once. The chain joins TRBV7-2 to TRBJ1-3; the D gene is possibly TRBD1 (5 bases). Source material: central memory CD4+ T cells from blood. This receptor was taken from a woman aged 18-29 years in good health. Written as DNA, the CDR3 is TGTGCCAGCAGCCCGAGGACACTCTCTGGAAACACCATATATTTT. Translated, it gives CASSPRTLSGNTIYF. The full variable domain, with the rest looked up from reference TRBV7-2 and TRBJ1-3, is GAGVSQSPSNKVTEKGKDVELRCDPISGHTALYWYRQSLGQGLEFLIYFQGNSAPDKSGLPSDRFSAERTGGSVSTLTIQRTQQEDSAVYLCASSPRTLSGNTIYFGEGSWLTVV.